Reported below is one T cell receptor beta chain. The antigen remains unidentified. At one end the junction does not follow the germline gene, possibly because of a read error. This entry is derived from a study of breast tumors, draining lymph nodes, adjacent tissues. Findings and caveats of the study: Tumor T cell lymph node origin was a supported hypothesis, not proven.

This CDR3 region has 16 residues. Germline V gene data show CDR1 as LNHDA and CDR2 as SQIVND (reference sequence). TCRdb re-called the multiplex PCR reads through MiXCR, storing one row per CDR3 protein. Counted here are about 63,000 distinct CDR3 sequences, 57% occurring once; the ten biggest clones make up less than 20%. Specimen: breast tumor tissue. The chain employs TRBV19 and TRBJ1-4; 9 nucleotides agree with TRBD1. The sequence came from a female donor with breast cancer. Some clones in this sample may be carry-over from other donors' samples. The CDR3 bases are TGTGCCAGTAGGACCTCGCCGGGACAGGGTTTAGAAAAACTGTCTTTT. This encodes CASRTSPGQGLEKLSF.